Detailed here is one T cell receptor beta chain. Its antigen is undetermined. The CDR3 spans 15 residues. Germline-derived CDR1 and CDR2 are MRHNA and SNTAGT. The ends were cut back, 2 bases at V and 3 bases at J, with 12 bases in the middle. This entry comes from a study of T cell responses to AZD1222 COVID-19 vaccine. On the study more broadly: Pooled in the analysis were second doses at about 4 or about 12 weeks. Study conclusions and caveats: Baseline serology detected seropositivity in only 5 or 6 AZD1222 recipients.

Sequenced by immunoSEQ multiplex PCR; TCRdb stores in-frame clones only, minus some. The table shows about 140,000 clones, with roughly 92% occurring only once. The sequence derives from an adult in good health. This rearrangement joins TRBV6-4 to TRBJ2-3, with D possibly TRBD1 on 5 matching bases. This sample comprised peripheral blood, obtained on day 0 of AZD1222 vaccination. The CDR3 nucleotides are TGTGCCAGCAGTGACACAGGATTTAATACAGATACGCAGTATTTT. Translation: CASSDTGFNTDTQYF.